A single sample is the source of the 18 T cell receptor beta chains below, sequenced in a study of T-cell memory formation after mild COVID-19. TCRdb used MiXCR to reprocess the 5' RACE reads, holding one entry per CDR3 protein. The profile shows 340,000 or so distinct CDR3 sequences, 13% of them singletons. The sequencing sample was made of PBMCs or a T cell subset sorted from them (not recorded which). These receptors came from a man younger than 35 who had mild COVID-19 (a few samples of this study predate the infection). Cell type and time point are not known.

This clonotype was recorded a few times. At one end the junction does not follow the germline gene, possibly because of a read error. CDR3 protein: CASSLGRDYLDF. CDR3 nucleotide sequence: TGTGCCAGCAGTTTGGGGCGGGACTACCTAGACTTC. The rearrangement joins TRBV12-3 or TRBV12-4 to TRBJ2-1, with 7 bases fitting TRBD2. The CDR3 is made up of 12 amino acids.

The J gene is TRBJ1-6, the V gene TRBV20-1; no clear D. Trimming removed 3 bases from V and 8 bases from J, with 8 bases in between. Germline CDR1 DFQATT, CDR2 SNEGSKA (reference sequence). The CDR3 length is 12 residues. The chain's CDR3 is CSASTRDSPLHF. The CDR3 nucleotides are TGCAGTGCTAGTACCAGAGATTCACCCCTCCACTTT.

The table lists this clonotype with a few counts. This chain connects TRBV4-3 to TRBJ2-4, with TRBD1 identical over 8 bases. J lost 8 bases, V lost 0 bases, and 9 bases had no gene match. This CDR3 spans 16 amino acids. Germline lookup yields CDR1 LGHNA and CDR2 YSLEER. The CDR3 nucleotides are TGCGCCAGCAGCCAAGATTGGGACAGGAAAAAGGACATTCAGTACTTC. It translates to CASSQDWDRKKDIQYF.

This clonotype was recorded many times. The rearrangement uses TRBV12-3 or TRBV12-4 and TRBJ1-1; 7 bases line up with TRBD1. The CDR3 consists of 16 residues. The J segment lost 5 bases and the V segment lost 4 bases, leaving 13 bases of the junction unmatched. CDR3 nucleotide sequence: TGTGCCAGCAGTTCCGGGACAGACATTAAGGGGACTGAAGCTTTCTTT. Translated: CASSSGTDIKGTEAFF.

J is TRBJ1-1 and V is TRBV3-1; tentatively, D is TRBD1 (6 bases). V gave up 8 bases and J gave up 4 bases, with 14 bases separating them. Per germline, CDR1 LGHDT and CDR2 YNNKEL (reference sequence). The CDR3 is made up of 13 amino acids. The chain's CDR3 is CASRQGGGTEAFF. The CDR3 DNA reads TGTGCCAGCCGTCAAGGGGGAGGCACTGAAGCTTTCTTT.

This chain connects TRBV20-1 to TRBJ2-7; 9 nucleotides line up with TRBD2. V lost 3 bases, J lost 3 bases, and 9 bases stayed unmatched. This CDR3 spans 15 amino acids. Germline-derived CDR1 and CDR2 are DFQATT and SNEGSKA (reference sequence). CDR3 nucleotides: TGCAGTGCTAGCTCGGTTCTAGCGGGGTACTACGAGCAGTACGTC. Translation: CSASSVLAGYYEQYV.

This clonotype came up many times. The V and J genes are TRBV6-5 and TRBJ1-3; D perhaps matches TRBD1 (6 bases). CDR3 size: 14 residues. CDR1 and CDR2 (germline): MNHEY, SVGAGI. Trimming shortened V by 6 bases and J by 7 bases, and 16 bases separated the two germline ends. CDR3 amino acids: CASRPQGMSNTIYF. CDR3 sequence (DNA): TGTGCCAGCAGACCACAGGGAATGAGTAACACCATATATTTT.

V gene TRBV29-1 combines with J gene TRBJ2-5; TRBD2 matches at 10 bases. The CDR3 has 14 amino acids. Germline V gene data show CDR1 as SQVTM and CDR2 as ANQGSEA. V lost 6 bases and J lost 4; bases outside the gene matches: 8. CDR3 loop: CSVLLAGEIETQYF. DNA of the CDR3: TGCAGCGTCCTCCTAGCGGGGGAGATAGAGACCCAGTACTTC.

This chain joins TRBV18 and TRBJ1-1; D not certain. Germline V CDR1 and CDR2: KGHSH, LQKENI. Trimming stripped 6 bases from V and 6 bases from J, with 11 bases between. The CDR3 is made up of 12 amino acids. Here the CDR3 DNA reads TGTGCCAGCTCTCGCCCCGGTCCTGAAGCTTTCTTT. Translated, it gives CASSRPGPEAFF.

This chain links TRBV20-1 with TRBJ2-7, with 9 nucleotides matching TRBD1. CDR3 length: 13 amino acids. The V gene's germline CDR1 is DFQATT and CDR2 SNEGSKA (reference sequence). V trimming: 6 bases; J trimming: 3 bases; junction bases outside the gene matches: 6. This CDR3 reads CSAGRTGVYEQYF. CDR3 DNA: TGCAGTGCAGGTAGGACAGGGGTCTACGAGCAGTACTTC.

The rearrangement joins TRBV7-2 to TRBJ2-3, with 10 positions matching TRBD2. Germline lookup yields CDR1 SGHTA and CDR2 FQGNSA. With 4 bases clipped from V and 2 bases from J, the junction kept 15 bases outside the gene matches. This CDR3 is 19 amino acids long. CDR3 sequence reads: CASSSRWRRSGGDTDTQYF. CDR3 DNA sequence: TGTGCCAGCAGCTCCCGGTGGAGGAGAAGCGGGGGGGACACAGATACGCAGTATTTT.

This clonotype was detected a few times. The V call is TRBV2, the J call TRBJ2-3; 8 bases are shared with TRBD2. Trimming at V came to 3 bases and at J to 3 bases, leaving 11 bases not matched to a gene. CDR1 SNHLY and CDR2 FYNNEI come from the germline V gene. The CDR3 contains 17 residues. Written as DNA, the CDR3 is TGTGCCAGCAGTGATATGGCCCGGGGGGGCGGAACAGATACGCAGTATTTT. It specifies CASSDMARGGGTDTQYF. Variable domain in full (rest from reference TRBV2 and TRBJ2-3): EPEVTQTPSHQVTQMGQEVILRCVPISNHLYFYWYRQILGQKVEFLVSFYNNEISEKSEIFDDQFSVERPDGSNFTLKIRSTKLEDSAMYFCASSDMARGGGTDTQYFGPGTRLTVL.

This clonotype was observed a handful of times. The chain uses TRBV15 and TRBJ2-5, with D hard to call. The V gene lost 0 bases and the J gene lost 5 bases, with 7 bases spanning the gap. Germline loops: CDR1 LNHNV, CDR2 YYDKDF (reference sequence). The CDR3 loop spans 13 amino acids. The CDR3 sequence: CATSRDRSETQYF. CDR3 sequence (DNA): TGTGCCACCAGCAGAGATAGGTCGGAGACCCAGTACTTC.

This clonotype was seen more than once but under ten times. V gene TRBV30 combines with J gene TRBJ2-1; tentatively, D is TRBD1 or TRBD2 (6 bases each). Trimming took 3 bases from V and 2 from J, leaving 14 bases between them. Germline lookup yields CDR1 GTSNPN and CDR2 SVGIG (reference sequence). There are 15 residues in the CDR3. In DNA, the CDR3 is TGTGCCTGGAGGATGGACGGGGGCCCCTACAATGAGCAGTTCTTC. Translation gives CAWRMDGGPYNEQFF.

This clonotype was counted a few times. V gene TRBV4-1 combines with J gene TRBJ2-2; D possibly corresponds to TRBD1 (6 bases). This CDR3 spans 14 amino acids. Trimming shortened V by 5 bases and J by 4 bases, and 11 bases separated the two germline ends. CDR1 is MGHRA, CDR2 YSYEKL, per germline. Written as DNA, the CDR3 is TGCGCCAGCAGCGGGGGCCGGATCACCGGGGAGCTGTTTTTT. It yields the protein CASSGGRITGELFF.

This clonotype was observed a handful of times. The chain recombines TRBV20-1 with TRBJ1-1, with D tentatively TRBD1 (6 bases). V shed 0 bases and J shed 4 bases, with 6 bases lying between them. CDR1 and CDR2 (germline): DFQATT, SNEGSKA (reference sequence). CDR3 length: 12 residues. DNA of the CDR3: TGCAGTGCTAGAGAGGGGGCCACTGAAGCTTTCTTT. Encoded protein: CSAREGATEAFF.

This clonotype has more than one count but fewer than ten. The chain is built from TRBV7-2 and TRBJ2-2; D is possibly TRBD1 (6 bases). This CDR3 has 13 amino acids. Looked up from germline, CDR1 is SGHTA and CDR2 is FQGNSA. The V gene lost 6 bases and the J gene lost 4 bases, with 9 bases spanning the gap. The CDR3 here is CASRGTPTGELFF. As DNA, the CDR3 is TGTGCCAGCAGAGGGACACCCACCGGGGAGCTGTTTTTT.

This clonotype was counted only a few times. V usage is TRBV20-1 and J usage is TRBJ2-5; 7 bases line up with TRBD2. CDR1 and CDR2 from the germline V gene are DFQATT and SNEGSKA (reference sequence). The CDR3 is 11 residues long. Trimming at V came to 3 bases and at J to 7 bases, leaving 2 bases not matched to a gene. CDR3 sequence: CSASGGSTQYF. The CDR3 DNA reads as TGCAGTGCTAGCGGGGGGTCGACCCAGTACTTC.